This T cell receptor (beta chain) was sequenced for a study of cytomegalovirus exposure and HLA in healthy donors. The wider study: Prior work identified 120 million or so unique TCR beta sequences in 150 million to 200 million T cells. Study conclusions and caveats: The authors later linked a missense DCLRE1C variant to TCR beta V- and J-gene trimming. Sequencing likely caused a cluster of highly shared sequence variants.

A multiplex PCR was run with 60 Vbeta primers and 13 Jbeta primers. TCRdb's table, derived via immunoSEQ multiplex PCR, lists solely in-frame clones and lacks some. This sample yields about 180,000 clones, of which roughly 82% are seen a single time; about 0.5% belongs to the top ten. Note on this clone: Its specificity is not known.

Losses at the gene ends were 5 bases for V and 3 bases for J; bases not matched to a gene: 12. CDR3 length equals 17 residues. Per the germline V gene, CDR1 is SGHNT and CDR2 is YENEEA. This chain joins TRBV11-3 and TRBJ2-1, with 8 bases that match TRBD2. The sequenced sample was PBMCs. The TCR was taken from a woman in her forties or fifties in good health and CMV-seronegative. CDR3 amino acids: CASSARTSRWGYNEQFF. The CDR3 region has the DNA TGTGCCAGCAGCGCCCGGACTAGCAGATGGGGCTACAATGAGCAGTTCTTC.